This TCR beta chain comes out of a study of shared clonotypes between healthy human individuals. The naive CD8 subset, CD45RO-negative cells positively selected for CCR7, excluded terminally differentiated effector memory CD45RA+ cells. Overall study results and limits: A reduction in generation probabilities was seen for non-shared clonotypes relative to those shared by all four donors. With few donors, the genetic and exposure-history diversity represented was limited. In a few donors, around 5% of naive CD4 clonotypes appeared in common.

The V gene's germline CDR1 is SGHDT and CDR2 YYEEEE. With 2 bases clipped from V and 5 bases from J, the junction kept 5 bases outside the gene matches. The CDR3 spans 14 residues. A note on this clone: Its target is unknown.

Replicate PCRs from sorted subsets contained around 200 ng DNA, which is 29,000 or so T cell genomes. Clones were read by immunoSEQ multiplex PCR, and TCRdb kept only the in-frame ones, dropping some. Of approximately 810,000 clones listed, around 93% are singletons. What was sequenced was naive CD8+ T cells sorted from blood. The J gene is TRBJ2-7, the V gene TRBV5-6, with 9 bases lining up with TRBD2. The TCR sequence derives from a man under 40 in good health. CDR3 residues: CASSFSGSGDEQYF. CDR3 in DNA: TGTGCCAGCAGCTTTAGCGGGAGCGGCGACGAGCAGTACTTC.